Listed here is a single T cell receptor beta chain. The CDR3 consists of 15 residues. Germline CDR1 MNHEY, CDR2 SVGEGT. V trimming: 2 bases; J trimming: 5 bases; junction bases outside the gene matches: 7. This sample is part of a study of control samples from healthy donors and cancer patients. The method was immunoSEQ multiplex PCR; TCRdb's version includes in-frame clones alone and lacks a portion of them. This table has around 30,000 clones, roughly 95% appearing once. This TCR came from a man between 60 and 70 years old in good health. The V and J genes are TRBV6-2 or TRBV6-3 and TRBJ2-5; 8 positions agree with TRBD1. Sample: blood. CDR3 protein: CASSYPQDRDETQYF. CDR3 DNA: TGTGCCAGCAGTTACCCCCAGGACAGGGATGAGACCCAGTACTTC.